Presented here are 16 T cell receptor beta chains from one specimen sequenced in a study of technical replicates of blood from several donors. Here immunoSEQ multiplex PCR was the method, and the copy in TCRdb shows in-frame clones only, minus some. The sample has around 13,000 clones, roughly 80% seen once. The sample was PBMCs. The receptors stem from a human donor in good health.

This clone was picked up a small number of times. This sequence joins TRBV5-1 and TRBJ1-1; 8 bases align to TRBD1. Germline V gene data show CDR1 as SGHRS and CDR2 as YFSETQ. J was trimmed by 1 base and V by 4 bases; bases with no gene match: 9. The CDR3 has 16 residues. The CDR3 sequence: CASSLQGAEGNTEAFF. DNA of the CDR3: TGCGCCAGCAGCCTGCAGGGGGCGGAAGGGAACACTGAAGCTTTCTTT. The full variable domain, completed using reference TRBV5-1 and TRBJ1-1, is KAGVTQTPRYLIKTRGQQVTLSCSPISGHRSVSWYQQTPGQGLQFLFEYFSETQRNKGNFPGRFSGRQFSNSRSEMNVSTLELGDSALYLCASSLQGAEGNTEAFFGQGTRLTVV.

The rearrangement uses TRBV18 and TRBJ2-1; 8 positions agree with TRBD1. This CDR3 has 13 amino acids. J gave up 8 bases and V 2 bases, and 2 bases lay outside the gene matches. The V gene's germline CDR1 is KGHSH and CDR2 LQKENI. DNA for the CDR3: TGTGCCAGCTCACCAGACAGGGGATATGAGCAGTTCTTC. This gives the protein CASSPDRGYEQFF.

This chain connects TRBV19 to TRBJ2-3, with no clear D. This CDR3 contains 15 residues. Germline V gene lookup returns CDR1 LNHDA and CDR2 SQIVND (reference sequence). V gave up 0 bases and J gave up 6 bases, with 13 bases separating them. For the CDR3, the DNA is TGTGCCAGTAGTATAGAGGCAGGCCTCGTGGATACGCAGTATTTT. Protein product: CASSIEAGLVDTQYF.

The chain uses TRBV6-6 and TRBJ2-3; D might be TRBD2 (6 bases). The V gene's germline CDR1 is MNHNY and CDR2 SVGAGI (reference sequence). V lost 6 bases, J lost 3 bases, and 7 bases lay in between. The CDR3 contains 12 residues. The CDR3 here is CASRGGTDTQYF. The CDR3 nucleotides read TGTGCCAGCAGAGGAGGGACAGATACGCAGTATTTT.

This chain links TRBV10-3 with TRBJ1-5, with TRBD1 matching 8 bases. The CDR3 sequence is 17 residues long. Per the germline V gene, CDR1 is ENHRY and CDR2 is SYGVKD. J was trimmed by 2 bases and V by 4 bases; bases with no gene match: 10. The CDR3 DNA follows: TGTGCCATCAGTGGGGGCCCAGGGGGCGTGGGCAATCAGCCCCAGCATTTT. Its protein is CAISGGPGGVGNQPQHF.

The rearrangement links TRBV4-2 to TRBJ2-1, with TRBD1 matching 12 bases. Germline V gives CDR1 LGHNA, CDR2 YNFKEQ. The CDR3 sequence is 16 residues long. Trimming took 0 bases from V and 7 from J; bases not matched to a gene: 4. DNA for the CDR3: TGTGCCAGCAGCCAAGAAGGGGGACAGGGGGCAAATGAGCAGTTCTTC. This translates into CASSQEGGQGANEQFF.

The genes are TRBV27 and TRBJ2-1; the match to TRBD2 covers 7 bases. Germline CDR1 reads MNHEY; CDR2 reads SMNVEV (reference sequence). With V trimmed by 4 bases and J by 9 bases, 6 bases remained unmatched. CDR3 length: 13 amino acids. CDR3 protein: CASSSTSAGEQFF. The CDR3 nucleotides read TGTGCCAGCAGTTCTACTAGCGCGGGTGAGCAGTTCTTC.

The chain couples TRBV9 to TRBJ2-1, with D possibly matching TRBD1 (6 bases). The CDR3 loop spans 15 amino acids. The germline V and J ends were trimmed by 0 bases and 6 bases, with 13 bases remaining between them. Germline CDR1 SGDLS, CDR2 YYNGEE. CDR3 protein: CASSVESGVGNEQFF. Here the CDR3 DNA reads TGTGCCAGCAGCGTAGAGTCAGGGGTAGGCAATGAGCAGTTCTTC.

The DNA of the CDR3 is TGTGCCTGGAGTGTATCTCTAGGAAGTGGTGGCTACACCTTC. Protein: CAWSVSLGSGGYTF. The chain employs TRBV30 and TRBJ1-2; D is ambiguous. CDR1 and CDR2 from the germline V gene are GTSNPN and SVGIG (reference sequence). The CDR3 contains 14 residues. V was shortened by 0 bases and J by 7 bases, with 15 bases between the two germline ends.

The chain is built from TRBV4-2 and TRBJ2-2; a possible D gene is TRBD2 (6 bases). The CDR3 loop spans 17 amino acids. The ends were cut back, 1 base at V and 5 bases at J, with 17 bases in the middle. CDR1 is LGHNA, CDR2 YNFKEQ, per germline. The DNA of the CDR3 is TGTGCCAGCAGCCAAGCGACTGGGGCGGGACTGACCGGGGAGCTGTTTTTT. It translates to CASSQATGAGLTGELFF.

This chain uses TRBV15 with TRBJ1-2; 7 bases align to TRBD1. The CDR3 length is 15 residues. The V segment lost 7 bases and the J segment 0 bases; nucleotides outside the gene matches: 8. Germline lookup yields CDR1 LNHNV and CDR2 YYDKDF (reference sequence). The DNA of the CDR3 is TGTGCCACCACGGACCGAGGGGGCACTAACTATGGCTACACCTTC. As protein: CATTDRGGTNYGYTF. Using reference TRBV15 and TRBJ1-2 for the parts outside the CDR3, the full variable domain is DAMVIQNPRYQVTQFGKPVTLSCSQTLNHNVMYWYQQKSSQAPKLLFHYYDKDFNNEADTPDNFQSRRPNTSFCFLDIRSPGLGDTAMYLCATTDRGGTNYGYTFGSGTRLTVV.

The rearrangement uses TRBV10-3 and TRBJ2-1, with 11 positions matching TRBD2. V was pared by 4 bases and J by 6 bases, with 8 bases of the junction left unmatched. This CDR3 contains 16 residues. Germline V gene lookup returns CDR1 ENHRY and CDR2 SYGVKD. CDR3 nucleotide sequence: TGTGCCATCAGTGGCCCAGGGACTAGCGGTACCAATGAGCAGTTCTTC. It yields the protein CAISGPGTSGTNEQFF.

This chain connects TRBV10-1 to TRBJ2-2; 14 bases line up with TRBD2. This CDR3 comprises 19 residues. Germline V lookup: CDR1 WNHNN, CDR2 SYGVQD (reference sequence). The V gene end was trimmed by 8 bases and the J gene end by 6 bases; junction bases not matched to a gene: 17. CDR3 residues: CASSTGTSGREHRAGELFF. For the CDR3, the DNA is TGCGCCAGCTCTACCGGGACTAGCGGGAGAGAACACCGGGCCGGGGAGCTGTTTTTT.

This chain uses TRBV7-8 with TRBJ1-3; TRBD1 agrees at 8 bases. Germline V gene data show CDR1 as SGHVS and CDR2 as FQNEAQ. The CDR3 covers 17 residues. The J segment lost 4 bases and the V segment lost 4 bases, leaving 12 bases of the junction unmatched. In DNA, the CDR3 is TGTGCCAGCAGCTCCCGATTTGGGAGGACAGGGGGAAACACCATATATTTT. Protein sequence: CASSSRFGRTGGNTIYF.

CDR3 in DNA: TGTGCCAGCAGCCCGGGGTTTCCGGAACCCCAGTACTTC. The encoded protein is CASSPGFPEPQYF. The chain joins TRBV28 to TRBJ2-5, with D perhaps TRBD2 (5 bases). V gave up 6 bases and J gave up 9 bases, with 17 bases separating them. The CDR3 runs 13 residues. Germline V CDR1 and CDR2: MDHEN, SYDVKM.

The chain is built from TRBV10-3 and TRBJ1-2, with D tentatively TRBD1 (6 bases). V was clipped by 0 bases and J by 8 bases, with 16 bases between them. The germline gives CDR1 ENHRY, CDR2 SYGVKD. CDR3 length: 15 amino acids. CDR3 nucleotides: TGTGCCATCAGTGAGTCGCAACAGGGTTTGGGGGGCTACACCTTC. It encodes CAISESQQGLGGYTF.